This is a list of T cell receptor beta chains from one sample in a study of identical twins. TCRdb passed the 5' RACE reads through MiXCR, listing each CDR3 protein once. Among around 200,000 distinct CDR3 sequences listed, less than 9.5% were seen once. The specimen was memory (CD45RO+) T cells sorted from blood. The receptors derive from a woman between 18 and 30 years old in good health. CDR3s include the opening cysteine and the closing phenylalanine or tryptophan. A D gene is named only where the DNA matches it firmly. The size field is filled for only some rows; it gives once, few, many or a size class.

.	few	TRBV3-1	15	TRBJ2-7	TGTGCCAGCAGCCAGTACGGGGCGGTTGGGAACGAGCAGTACTTC	CASSQYGAVGNEQYF
.	few	TRBV5-1	14	TRBJ1-1	TGCGCCAGCAGCATCCTACAGGGAAACACTGAAGCTTTCTTT	CASSILQGNTEAFF
TRBD1	many	TRBV20-1	17	TRBJ2-2	TGCAGTGCTAGAGATCTGGCAGGGGGACCGAACACCGGGGAGCTGTTTTTT	CSARDLAGGPNTGELFF
.	.	TRBV28	13	TRBJ2-2	TGTGCCAGCAGATTCACGAACACCGGGGAGCTGTTTTTT	CASRFTNTGELFF
.	.	TRBV5-1	15	TRBJ1-2	TGCGCCAGCTCCGGGCCGCAGCGGGGTAAATATGGCTACACCTTC	CASSGPQRGKYGYTF
.	.	TRBV30	13	TRBJ2-3	TGTGCCTGGAATCGGGGGAGCACAGATACGCAGTATTTT	CAWNRGSTDTQYF
.	few	TRBV6-1	17	TRBJ2-3	TGTGCCAGCAGGCAACCACAAAGCAGGGGTTGGGCAGATACGCAGTATTTT	CASRQPQSRGWADTQYF
.	.	TRBV12-3/TRBV12-4	15	TRBJ1-3	TGTGCCAGCAGCCCCAGCCACCTCTCTGGAAACACCATATATTTT	CASSPSHLSGNTIYF
.	many	TRBV10-3	14	TRBJ1-2	TGTGCCATCAGTGAGCAAGGGACTGCGATCCGCTACACCTTC	CAISEQGTAIRYTF
TRBD2	many	TRBV15	15	TRBJ2-5	TGTGCCACCAGCAGAGAGTATAGCGGGGAAGAGACCCAGTACTTC	CATSREYSGEETQYF
.	.	TRBV12-3/TRBV12-4	14	TRBJ2-7	TGTGCCAGCAGCCCCCAGGCGGGCTTCAACGAGCAGTACTTC	CASSPQAGFNEQYF
TRBD2	.	TRBV6-1	14	TRBJ2-7	TGTGCCAGCAGAACTAGCGGGAGAACCTACGAGCAGTACTTC	CASRTSGRTYEQYF
.	.	TRBV6-1	17	TRBJ1-6	TGTGCCAGCCGAGAGGGGGACACATTCTCCTATAATTCACCCCTCCACTTT	CASREGDTFSYNSPLHF
TRBD2	.	TRBV5-1	15	TRBJ2-3	TGCGCCAGCAGCCCTCCAAGCGGGAGTTTGGATACGCAGTATTTT	CASSPPSGSLDTQYF
.	few	TRBV30	15	TRBJ2-1	TGTGCCTGGAGCCACGACACGAGCTCCTACAATGAGCAGTTCTTC	CAWSHDTSSYNEQFF
.	few	TRBV2	15	TRBJ2-5	TGTGCCAGCAGTGTCCTGTCGGGAGTGGGTGAGACCCAGTACTTC	CASSVLSGVGETQYF
.	many	TRBV10-3	15	TRBJ1-2	TGTGCCATCAGTGAGTTTAGCCAGGTCTCGGGAGGCTACACCTTC	CAISEFSQVSGGYTF
.	few	TRBV5-5	13	TRBJ1-6	TGTGCCAGCAGCAGTAACAGGGATTCACCCCTCCACTTT	CASSSNRDSPLHF
.	many	TRBV10-3	14	TRBJ1-2	TGTGCCATCAGTGAGGGGACTGGGCCCGACGGCTACACCTTC	CAISEGTGPDGYTF
.	.	TRBV20-1	15	TRBJ2-7	TGCAGTGCTAGAGATACCCGCAGGCAAACCTACGAGCAGTACTTC	CSARDTRRQTYEQYF
.	few	TRBV30	14	TRBJ2-5	TGTGCCTGGAGTGTAAAAAGGGGAGTGGAGACCCAGTACTTC	CAWSVKRGVETQYF
.	.	TRBV7-9	14	TRBJ2-7	TGTGCCAGCAGCTACGGGGCCTCCCATCGAGGGCAGTACTTC	CASSYGASHRGQYF